This TCR beta chain was sequenced during a study of T cells in Graves' hyperthyroidism and ophthalmopathy. General observations from the study: Ophthalmopathy prediction by the model preceded onset by a median about 6.3 months. A 13 V-J signature model discriminated ophthalmopathy versus stable hyperthyroidism.

CDR3 size: 15 residues. V lost 5 bases, J lost 7 bases, and 11 bases stayed unmatched. The germline V gene has CDR1 LGHDT and CDR2 YNNKEL (reference sequence). Using RNA transcripts as the source, TCR beta CDR3 regions were amplified. A set of HTBI primers served as the primers for a first-round RT-PCR of the TCR CDR3. TCRdb analysed the multiplex PCR reads with MiXCR anew, one entry per CDR3 protein. This sample yields 250,000 to 300,000 distinct CDR3 sequences, of which roughly 19% are seen a single time; under 45% belongs to the top ten. This clonotype was recorded at least ten times. Its target is unknown. Ophthalmopathy patients all had a Clinical Activity Score of at least 3, a NOSPECS grade of at least 4 and disease under 3 months old. Patients having uncontrolled infection, another autoimmune disease, pregnancy or lactation were not included.

The rearrangement joins TRBV3-1 to TRBJ2-7; 10 positions agree with TRBD2. The sequence was collected from a man aged 50-59 years with Graves' ophthalmopathy. Input material: blood. The CDR3 sequence is CASSLGASGSVEQYF. The DNA of the CDR3 is TGTGCCAGCAGCTTGGGGGCTAGCGGGAGTGTAGAGCAGTACTTC.